The TCR beta chain described here comes from a study of blood T cell repertoires in COVID-19. Overall study context: The cDNA or gDNA used as material had been derived from T cells, B-cell-depleted T cells, or PBMCs.

Some clones are missing from TCRdb's copy, which holds only in-frame ones; the method was immunoSEQ multiplex PCR. This table has approximately 250,000 clones, approximately 88% appearing once. The CDR3 spans 14 residues. Unmatched junction bases numbered 1, after V lost 3 bases and J lost 2 bases. Per germline, CDR1 MGHRA and CDR2 YSYEKL. The study recruited people aged roughly 18 to 100 years across approximately 24 US areas. Sequenced sample: PBMCs or T cells enriched from blood (not recorded which). The gene calls are TRBV4-1 and TRBJ2-1; 7 bases line up with TRBD2. This receptor was taken from a woman aged 40-49 years with acute COVID-19. The CDR3 protein is CASSHGGTYNEQFF. The CDR3 DNA reads as TGCGCCAGCAGCCACGGGGGGACCTACAATGAGCAGTTCTTC.